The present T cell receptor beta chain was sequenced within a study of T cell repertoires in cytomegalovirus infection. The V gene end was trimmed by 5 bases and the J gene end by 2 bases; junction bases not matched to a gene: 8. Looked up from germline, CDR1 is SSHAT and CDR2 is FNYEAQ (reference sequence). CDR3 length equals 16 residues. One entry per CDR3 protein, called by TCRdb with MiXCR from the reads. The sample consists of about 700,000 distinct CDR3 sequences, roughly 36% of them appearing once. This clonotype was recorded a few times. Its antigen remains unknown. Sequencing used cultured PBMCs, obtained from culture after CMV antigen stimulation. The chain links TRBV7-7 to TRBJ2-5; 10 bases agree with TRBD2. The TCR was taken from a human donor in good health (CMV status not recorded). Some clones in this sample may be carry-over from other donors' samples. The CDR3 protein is CASSQRGLAVQETQYF. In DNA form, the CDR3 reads TGTGCCAGCAGCCAGCGAGGACTAGCGGTACAAGAGACCCAGTACTTC.